This T cell receptor (beta chain) was obtained from a study of blood T cell repertoires in COVID-19. Study-level information: From the United States, Italy and Spain came samples of acute and convalescent COVID-19. In each case, the material was cDNA or gDNA derived from T cells, B-cell-depleted T cells, or PBMCs.

The V gene lost 2 bases and the J gene lost 8 bases, with 6 bases spanning the gap. Germline V gene lookup returns CDR1 MNHNY and CDR2 SVGAGI (reference sequence). The CDR3 consists of 11 residues. Authors' methods: Amplified reference gene primers provided the basis for estimating nucleated cell counts. Sequencing used immunoSEQ multiplex PCR; TCRdb keeps in-frame clones, though not all of them. V and J calls and clone size are copied from that table; D and trimming were computed from the DNA. The sample gives about 87,000 clones, about 85% of which show up once; about 2% is in the top ten. V and J are TRBV6-6 and TRBJ1-1; D uncertain. The receptor was derived from a woman in her seventies with acute or convalescent COVID-19. What was sequenced was peripheral blood. As DNA, the CDR3 is TGTGCCAGCAGTTACGTACAAGAAGCTTTCTTT. This encodes CASSYVQEAFF.